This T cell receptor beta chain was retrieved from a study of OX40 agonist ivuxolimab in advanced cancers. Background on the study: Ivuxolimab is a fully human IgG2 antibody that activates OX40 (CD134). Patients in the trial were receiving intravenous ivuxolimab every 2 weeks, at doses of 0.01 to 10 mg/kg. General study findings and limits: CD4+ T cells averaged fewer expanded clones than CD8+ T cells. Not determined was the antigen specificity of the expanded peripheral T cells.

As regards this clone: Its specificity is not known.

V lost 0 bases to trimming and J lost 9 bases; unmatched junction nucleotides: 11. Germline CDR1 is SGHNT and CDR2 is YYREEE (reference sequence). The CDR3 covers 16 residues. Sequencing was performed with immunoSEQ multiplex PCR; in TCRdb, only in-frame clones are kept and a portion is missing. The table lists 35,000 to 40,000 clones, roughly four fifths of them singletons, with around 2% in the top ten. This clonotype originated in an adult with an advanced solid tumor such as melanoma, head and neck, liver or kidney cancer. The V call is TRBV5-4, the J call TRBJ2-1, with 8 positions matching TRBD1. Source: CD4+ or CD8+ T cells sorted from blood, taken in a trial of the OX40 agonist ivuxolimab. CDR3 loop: CASSLGGAGGRTEQFF. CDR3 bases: TGTGCCAGCAGCTTGGGAGGGGCAGGGGGCCGGACTGAGCAGTTCTTC.